This T cell receptor beta chain was observed in a study of CD8 T cells in ankylosing spondylitis. Trimming took 1 base from V and 4 from J, leaving 8 bases between them. This CDR3 has 13 residues. Germline V gene lookup returns CDR1 LNHNV and CDR2 YYDKDF (reference sequence). This clonotype was counted at least ten times. Its matching antigen is unknown. Study-wide points: A TCR beta motif made of under 10 highly homologous variants seemed typical of ankylosing spondylitis blood.

With molecular barcodes, quantitative 5'-RACE was used to make the TCR beta libraries. TCRdb recomputed calls from the 5' RACE reads with MiXCR, one row per CDR3 protein. The profile shows 500,000 to 550,000 distinct CDR3 sequences, about 13% of them singletons. The TCR comes from a male donor with ankylosing spondylitis. Sequences were obtained from blood, either unsorted or a sorted T cell fraction (not recorded which). The rearrangement joins TRBV15 to TRBJ2-7; D unresolved. CDR3 sequence (DNA): TGTGCCACCAGCAGAGGTCGGAATTACGAGCAGTACTTC. Its translation is CATSRGRNYEQYF. Complete variable domain (other parts from reference TRBV15 and TRBJ2-7): DAMVIQNPRYQVTQFGKPVTLSCSQTLNHNVMYWYQQKSSQAPKLLFHYYDKDFNNEADTPDNFQSRRPNTSFCFLDIRSPGLGDTAMYLCATSRGRNYEQYFGPGTRLTVT.